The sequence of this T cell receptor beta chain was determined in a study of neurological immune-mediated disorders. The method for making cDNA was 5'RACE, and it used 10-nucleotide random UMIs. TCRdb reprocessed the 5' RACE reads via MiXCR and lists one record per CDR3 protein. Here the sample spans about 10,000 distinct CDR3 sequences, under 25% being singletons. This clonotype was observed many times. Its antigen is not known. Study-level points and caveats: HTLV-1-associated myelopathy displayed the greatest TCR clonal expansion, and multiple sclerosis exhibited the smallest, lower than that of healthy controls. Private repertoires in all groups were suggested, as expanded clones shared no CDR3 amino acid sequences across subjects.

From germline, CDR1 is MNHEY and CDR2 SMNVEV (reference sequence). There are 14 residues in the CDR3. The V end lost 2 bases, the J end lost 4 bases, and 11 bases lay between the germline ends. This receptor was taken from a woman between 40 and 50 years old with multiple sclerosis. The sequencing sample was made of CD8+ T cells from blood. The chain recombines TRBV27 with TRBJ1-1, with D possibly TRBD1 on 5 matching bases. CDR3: CASSLPGPGTEAFF. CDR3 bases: TGTGCCAGCAGTTTACCAGGGCCAGGCACTGAAGCTTTCTTT.